This entry lists 29 T cell receptor beta chains sequenced from one sample in a study of shared clonotypes between healthy human individuals. Profiling relied on immunoSEQ multiplex PCR, and the TCRdb table lists in-frame clones only, not all of them. The sample consists of over 2 million clones, roughly 95% of them appearing once. Sequencing input: naive CD4+ T cells sorted from blood. Subset given: CD45RA+ positively selected. Receptor source: a man aged 18 to 30 in good health.

The DNA of the CDR3 is TGTGCCAGCTCAGTTGTCGGGACAGGGAATTCACCCCTCCACTTT. Encoded protein: CASSVVGTGNSPLHF. This chain connects TRBV18 to TRBJ1-6, with 9 bases fitting TRBD1. V was pared by 5 bases and J by 7 bases, with 6 bases of the junction left unmatched. Germline V CDR1 and CDR2: KGHSH, LQKENI. This CDR3 is built from 15 residues.

CDR3 region: CASSFYGGTYEQYF. The CDR3 coding sequence is TGCGCCAGCAGCTTCTATGGCGGGACCTACGAGCAGTACTTC. The chain combines TRBV5-1 with TRBJ2-7, with D maybe TRBD2 (6 bases). Germline V CDR1 and CDR2: SGHRS, YFSETQ. V was trimmed by 2 bases and J by 2 bases, leaving 11 bases between them. The length of the CDR3 is 14 residues.

V usage is TRBV19 and J usage is TRBJ2-5; D is unresolved. The V gene lost 5 bases and the J gene lost 1 base, with 11 bases spanning the gap. Germline CDR1 is LNHDA and CDR2 is SQIVND (reference sequence). The length of the CDR3 is 14 residues. The CDR3 nucleotides are TGTGCCAGTAGTTCGCGTTGGGCCCAAGAGACCCAGTACTTC. This encodes CASSSRWAQETQYF. The full variable domain, completed using reference TRBV19 and TRBJ2-5, is DGGITQSPKYLFRKEGQNVTLSCEQNLNHDAMYWYRQDPGQGLRLIYYSQIVNDFQKGDIAEGYSVSREKKESFPLTVTSAQKNPTAFYLCASSSRWAQETQYFGPGTRLLVL.

The V and J genes are TRBV28 and TRBJ1-1, with TRBD1 as a possible D gene (5 bases). Trimming shortened V by 3 bases and J by 4 bases, and 9 bases separated the two germline ends. This CDR3 contains 13 residues. The germline V gene encodes CDR1 MDHEN and CDR2 SYDVKM. The DNA of the CDR3 is TGTGCCAGCAGTTTGGGGGGAGCCACTGAAGCTTTCTTT. This codes for CASSLGGATEAFF.

The chain joins TRBV11-1 to TRBJ1-1; 7 bases are shared with TRBD1. The length of the CDR3 is 16 residues. V trimming: 2 bases; J trimming: 0 bases; junction bases outside the gene matches: 6. Germline assignment: CDR1 SGHAT and CDR2 FQDESV (reference sequence). Written as DNA, the CDR3 is TGTGCCAGCAGCTTAATACAGGGGACCTTGAACACTGAAGCTTTCTTT. As protein: CASSLIQGTLNTEAFF.

The gene calls are TRBV5-1 and TRBJ1-2; 9 bases agree with TRBD1. The CDR3 is 15 residues long. Germline trimming cut 3 bases from V and 5 bases from J; bases unmatched to any gene: 8. Germline-derived CDR1 and CDR2 are SGHRS and YFSETQ. The CDR3 here is CASSSTGGTGYGYTF. The CDR3 DNA is TGCGCCAGCAGCTCTACAGGGGGCACTGGGTATGGCTACACCTTC.

This clone was counted once. The rearrangement joins TRBV7-2 to TRBJ1-1, with no clear D. CDR3 length: 15 amino acids. Germline loops: CDR1 SGHTA, CDR2 FQGNSA. The V end was cut by 0 bases, the J end by 5 bases, with 13 bases between. CDR3 protein: CASSLAAPTSTEAFF. CDR3 in DNA: TGTGCCAGCAGCTTAGCGGCGCCAACTAGTACTGAAGCTTTCTTT.

The V and J genes are TRBV9 and TRBJ2-1, with a tentative D call TRBD2 (5 bases). CDR1 is SGDLS, CDR2 YYNGEE, per germline. This CDR3 comprises 14 residues. The V and J ends lost 0 bases and 5 bases respectively, with 9 bases between them. As DNA, the CDR3 is TGTGCCAGCAGCGTAGGGACTGTAAACAATGAGCAGTTCTTC. Translated, it gives CASSVGTVNNEQFF. The complete variable domain, with remaining parts taken from reference TRBV9 and TRBJ2-1, reads DSGVTQTPKHLITATGQRVTLRCSPRSGDLSVYWYQQSLDQGLQFLIQYYNGEERAKGNILERFSAQQFPDLHSELNLSSLELGDSALYFCASSVGTVNNEQFFGPGTRLTVL.

The chain combines TRBV5-1 with TRBJ2-3, with 9 bases aligning to TRBD2. Germline CDR1 SGHRS, CDR2 YFSETQ. The J segment lost 5 bases and the V segment lost 3 bases, leaving 7 bases of the junction unmatched. The CDR3 runs to 15 residues. CDR3 bases: TGCGCCAGCAGCTCGGCTAGCGGGGTGGTAGATACGCAGTATTTT. Amino acids: CASSSASGVVDTQYF.

V and J are TRBV6-1 and TRBJ2-2; 10 bases align to TRBD1. Looked up from germline, CDR1 is MNHNS and CDR2 is SASEGT. Germline trimming cut 3 bases from V and 4 bases from J; bases unmatched to any gene: 5. The CDR3 is 16 amino acids. The CDR3 protein is CASSEGTGASTGELFF. DNA of the CDR3: TGTGCCAGCAGTGAGGGGACAGGGGCTTCCACCGGGGAGCTGTTTTTT.

About this clone itself: This could be a read error, since a much larger clone is one nucleotide away. The sample holds other DNA sequences that translate to the same CDR3. This chain connects TRBV5-6 to TRBJ2-2; the match to TRBD2 covers 14 bases. The CDR3 sequence is 18 residues long. Losses at the gene ends were 5 bases for V and 0 bases for J; bases not matched to a gene: 6. The germline CDR1 and CDR2 sequences are SGHDT and YYEEEE. CDR3 sequence (DNA): TGTGCCAGCAGGGCAGGACTAGCGGGAGGACCGAACACCGGGGAGCTGTTTTTT. Translation: CASRAGLAGGPNTGELFF.

The genes are TRBV5-1 and TRBJ2-3, with D uncertain. V lost 1 base and J 2 bases, leaving 8 bases between the germline ends. This CDR3 spans 14 amino acids. Germline-derived CDR1 and CDR2 are SGHRS and YFSETQ. The DNA for the CDR3 is TGCGCCAGCAGCTTGATAGACAACACAGATACGCAGTATTTT. It yields the protein CASSLIDNTDTQYF.

This chain uses TRBV19 with TRBJ1-2; TRBD1 is a possible D gene (6 bases). CDR1 LNHDA and CDR2 SQIVND come from the germline V gene (reference sequence). The CDR3 is 12 residues long. The CDR3 here is CATAGADYGYTF. Here the CDR3 DNA reads TGTGCTACGGCGGGGGCGGACTATGGCTACACCTTC.

This chain joins TRBV18 and TRBJ2-7; 12 nucleotides agree with TRBD2. V gave up 3 bases and J gave up 4 bases; unmatched junction bases: 13. Germline lookup yields CDR1 KGHSH and CDR2 LQKENI. The CDR3 sequence is 18 residues long. The CDR3 region has the DNA TGTGCCAGCTCACCGATCGGACTAGCGGGAACCCCTCCTTACGAGCAGTACTTC. It specifies CASSPIGLAGTPPYEQYF.

J is TRBJ2-3 and V is TRBV7-9; no clear D gene. The CDR3 has 15 amino acids. The germline gives CDR1 SEHNR, CDR2 FQNEAQ (reference sequence). V was shortened by 2 bases and J by 2 bases, with 11 bases between the two germline ends. CDR3 DNA: TGTGCCAGCAGCTTATCTTACTATTACACAGATACGCAGTATTTT. This translates into CASSLSYYYTDTQYF.

This chain connects TRBV7-3 to TRBJ2-5, with D perhaps matching TRBD2 (5 bases). CDR3 length equals 17 residues. Trimming removed 5 bases at V and 3 bases at J, with 22 bases between. Germline V gene sequence: CDR1 SGHTA, CDR2 FQGTGA. CDR3 sequence: CASSPRRSSNPKETQYF. The DNA of the CDR3 is TGTGCCAGCAGCCCCCGCCGTTCTAGCAATCCTAAAGAGACCCAGTACTTC.

The chain couples TRBV18 to TRBJ1-4; D is possibly TRBD1 (6 bases). The V end was cut by 4 bases, the J end by 0 bases, with 12 bases between. Germline V CDR1 and CDR2: KGHSH, LQKENI. The CDR3 spans 16 residues. The CDR3 region has the DNA TGTGCCAGCTCACGAAGACAGGACTCAACTAATGAAAAACTGTTTTTT. Protein sequence: CASSRRQDSTNEKLFF.

V and J are TRBV5-4 and TRBJ1-1; unclear D gene. V gave up 5 bases and J gave up 0 bases, with 14 bases separating them. This CDR3 is 15 amino acids long. Looked up from germline, CDR1 is SGHNT and CDR2 is YYREEE (reference sequence). CDR3 protein: CASRGREGVNTEAFF. The CDR3 nucleotides are TGTGCCAGCAGGGGGAGGGAAGGAGTGAACACTGAAGCTTTCTTT. Looking up the rest from reference TRBV5-4 and TRBJ1-1 gives the full variable domain: ETGVTQSPTHLIKTRGQQVTLRCSSQSGHNTVSWYQQALGQGPQFIFQYYREEENGRGNFPPRFSGLQFPNYSSELNVNALELDDSALYLCASRGREGVNTEAFFGQGTRLTVV.

The chain carries TRBV10-3 and TRBJ1-1, with a weak D call TRBD1 (5 bases). The CDR3 has 13 residues. Germline V CDR1 and CDR2: ENHRY, SYGVKD. V lost 11 bases, J lost 1 base, and 14 bases lay in between. The CDR3 reads CAASGGGNTEAFF. CDR3 DNA: TGTGCCGCCAGTGGGGGGGGGAACACTGAAGCTTTCTTT.

The chain is built from TRBV6-4 and TRBJ2-2; 12 nucleotides line up with TRBD2. This CDR3 has 15 amino acids. The V segment lost 6 bases and the J segment 5 bases; nucleotides outside the gene matches: 4. CDR1 and CDR2 from the germline V gene are MRHNA and SNTAGT. The CDR3 region is CASSPGTSGTGELFF. CDR3 nucleotides: TGTGCCAGCAGCCCCGGGACTAGCGGGACCGGGGAGCTGTTTTTT.

The rearrangement links TRBV6-5 to TRBJ2-1; D gene unclear. The V end lost 8 bases, the J end lost 7 bases, and 15 bases lay between the germline ends. The CDR3 covers 13 residues. Germline CDR1 MNHEY, CDR2 SVGAGI. For the CDR3, the DNA is TGTGCCAGCCGAACTATAGGCATTAATGAGCAGTTCTTC. Translated: CASRTIGINEQFF.

This clone appeared a single time. The J gene is TRBJ1-2, the V gene TRBV21-1; TRBD1, the table's D call, lacks a check against the DNA. TRBV21-1 is a pseudogene. This CDR3 has 14 amino acids. The CDR3 coding sequence is TGTGCCAGCAGCAATGACAGACTGAACTATGGCTACACCTTC. It translates to CASSNDRLNYGYTF.

This rearrangement joins TRBV6-5 to TRBJ2-7; possible D gene TRBD2, 5 bases. The length of the CDR3 is 11 residues. Trimming removed 8 bases at V and 5 bases at J, with 10 bases between. CDR1 is MNHEY and CDR2 is SVGAGI in the germline V gene. The CDR3 bases are TGTGCCAGCGGGCGGGCGGACGAGCAGTACTTC. It specifies CASGRADEQYF.

V and J are TRBV7-9 and TRBJ1-2, with D perhaps matching TRBD1 (5 bases). Germline CDR1 reads SEHNR; CDR2 reads FQNEAQ (reference sequence). V was cut by 3 bases and J by 4 bases, with 9 bases left in between. The length of the CDR3 is 13 residues. DNA of the CDR3: TGTGCCAGCAGCTTCGGGACGACCTATGGCTACACCTTC. It translates to CASSFGTTYGYTF.

This clone showed up just once. This sequence joins TRBV11-2 and TRBJ1-1; D is possibly TRBD1 (6 bases). Looked up from germline, CDR1 is SGHAT and CDR2 is FQNNGV. Trimming left V 1 base short and J 11 bases short, with 17 bases between. The CDR3 loop spans 14 amino acids. Here the CDR3 reads CASSLAGGYNGAFF. CDR3 coding DNA: TGTGCCAGCAGCTTAGCGGGGGGCTACAACGGGGCTTTCTTT.

About this clone: Additional DNA sequences in this sample encode the identical CDR3. The rearrangement links TRBV29-1 to TRBJ2-7; possible D gene TRBD1, 7 bases. The CDR3 is 12 residues long. CDR1 and CDR2 from the germline V gene are SQVTM and ANQGSEA. Trimming took off 3 bases at V and 4 bases at J, with 10 bases between the two ends. CDR3 in DNA: TGCAGCGTTGACCAGGGGGGTTACGAGCAGTACTTC. Translating gives CSVDQGGYEQYF.

As to this clone: Distinct nucleotide sequences in the sample also encode this CDR3. The chain uses TRBV11-2 and TRBJ2-5; TRBD1 might be the D (5 bases). V gave up 4 bases and J gave up 4 bases, with 10 bases separating them. The CDR3 totals 13 residues. In germline, CDR1 is SGHAT, CDR2 FQNNGV. The CDR3 nucleotides read TGTGCCAGCAGCTGGGGCTTGGGAGAGACCCAGTACTTC. This encodes CASSWGLGETQYF.

J is TRBJ2-3 and V is TRBV5-4, with unresolved D. With 0 bases removed from V and 0 bases from J, the gap between germline ends came to 11 bases. From germline, CDR1 is SGHNT and CDR2 YYREEE (reference sequence). There are 16 residues in the CDR3. CDR3 in amino acids: CASSLAQKPSTDTQYF. The CDR3 region has the DNA TGTGCCAGCAGCTTGGCACAGAAGCCTAGCACAGATACGCAGTATTTT.

V is TRBV5-6 and J is TRBJ1-3; no clear D gene. CDR3 size: 13 residues. CDR1 is SGHDT, CDR2 YYEEEE, per germline. V was trimmed by 1 base and J by 4 bases, leaving 6 bases between them. The chain's CDR3 is CASSLTVGNTIYF. CDR3 coding DNA: TGTGCCAGCAGCTTGACCGTCGGAAACACCATATATTTT.